The source of this T cell receptor beta chain is a study of blood T cell repertoires in COVID-19 (dated by TCRdb to 2018 to 2020). General notes on the study: Collaborator samples came from the United States, Italy and Spain and covered acute and convalescent phases of COVID-19. Subjects who had been exposed to COVID-19, were actively infected with it, or had recovered from it provided the deeply sampled blood TCRbeta repertoires that made up the dataset. Sample metadata almost always included a de-identified subject ID, COVID-19 status, age in years and sex. The repertoires were made available in a free public database intended to serve as a resource for research on the immune response to SARS-CoV-2. Where available, HLA class I and class II types were obtained from metadata supplied by the sample provider rather than from assay-based typing. The material from the prospective study consisted of cDNA or gDNA derived from T cells, B-cell-depleted T cells, or PBMCs. Samples were obtained from the ongoing ImmuneRACE study (first 160 participants) and from about 1,300 subjects provided by 6 global collaborators.

CDR3 length: 16 amino acids, cysteine to phenylalanine. Only the CDR3 portion is preserved as DNA: 48 bases, with reading frame beginning at the first base. V ends up 9 bases short and J 4 bases short, with an unmatched junction base count of 12. The germline V gene specifies SGHRS as CDR1 and YFSETQ as CDR2. TCRbeta CDR3 regions were amplified from genomic DNA by means of the immunoSEQ Assay, a bias-controlled multiplex PCR. For the original study's pipeline: The number of nucleated cells in each sample was estimated by amplification of reference gene primers within the assay. To quantify the absolute abundance of each unique TCRbeta CDR3 rearrangement, sequence reads were collapsed and filtered. For each sample, productive Simpson clonality was calculated by taking the square root of Simpson's diversity index across productive rearrangements. Imported from immuneACCESS, the table was reduced by TCRdb to in-frame sequences with V and J called. These copies leave out some clones; in studies compared against another copy, an unresolved V gene accounts for under half, and the cause of the remainder is not known. V, J and clone size derive from that table, while D and trimming were established from the DNA sequence. The sample contains fewer than 350,000 clones, roughly 86% of them found a single time. The biggest ten clones account for roughly 8% of the sample.

Notes on this clone: Its antigen has not been determined. Per-base quality was not reported, and no clone a single base away is much larger than it.

Here is what the overall study found, with its caveats: How much clinical and demographic metadata was included differed by source and by participant, and the metadata was provided uncurated.

The collaborating institutions used their own protocols to collect whole blood in K2EDTA tubes. For TCRbeta analysis, collaborator samples were shipped as frozen whole blood, as isolated PBMCs, or as DNA extracted from either sample type. The rearrangement joined TRBV5-1 to TRBJ2-3; 12 nucleotides in the junction match TRBD2. The TCR originated in a man aged 35 to 55 with active or convalescent COVID-19. Specimen: peripheral blood. The nucleotides are TGCGCCACCAGACCGATACTAGCGGGAGGTCCAGATACGCAGTATTTT. Its coded protein is CATRPILAGGPDTQYF.